Included here is one T cell receptor beta chain sequence, with context. Its antigen is not yet known. Nothing much larger sits one base from this clone, and base qualities are not available. The CDR1 and CDR2 encoded by the germline V gene are LGHNA and YSLEER. V is reduced by 1 base and J by 0 bases, leaving a spacing of 9 bases between them. The CDR3 contains 16 residues, cysteine and phenylalanine counted. Here the CDR3 DNA is all that survives: 48 bases in frame from base 1. Enrolling through a virtual design, the prospective study's participants ranged in age from about 18 to 89 years and lived across 20 to 25 United States geographic areas. Cohort assignment in the prospective study relied on participant-reported clinical history from a screening survey and a study questionnaire. Exposed participants were defined as having been in contact with someone with a PCR-confirmed or clinician-diagnosed COVID-19 case within 2 weeks of study entry. Each participant in the prospective study had whole blood, serum and a nasopharyngeal or oropharyngeal swab collected by mobile phlebotomists. Additional blood draws and questionnaires over an approximately 2-month period could optionally be provided by prospective study participants. Blood samples from the prospective study were shipped frozen or at room temperature prior to DNA extraction.

The sample is drawn from a study of blood T cell repertoires in COVID-19 (TCRdb year 2020). Study-wide context: The collaborator samples originated in the United States, Italy and Spain and spanned the acute and convalescent phases of COVID-19. The prospective study material was composed of cDNA or gDNA derived from T cells, B-cell-depleted T cells, or PBMCs. Deeply sampled blood TCRbeta repertoires from subjects exposed to, actively infected with, or recovered from COVID-19 were included in the dataset. The repertoires were released in a freely available public database meant as a resource for research on the immune response to SARS-CoV-2. Samples came from the ongoing ImmuneRACE study (first 160 participants) plus 1,254 subjects from 6 global collaborators. A de-identified subject ID, COVID-19 status, age in years and sex were almost always included in the sample metadata. Where HLA class I and class II types were available, the types were taken from metadata supplied by the sample provider, not from assay-based typing. What the work shows at the level of the full study, not this receptor alone: The quantity of clinical and demographic metadata differed by source and by participant and was supplied without curation.

TCRbeta CDR3 regions were amplified from genomic DNA using the immunoSEQ Assay, a bias-controlled multiplex PCR. The source study handled its data this way. The number of nucleated cells in each sample was estimated by amplification of reference gene primers within the assay. Sequence reads were collapsed and filtered to measure the absolute abundance of every unique TCRbeta CDR3 rearrangement. For each sample, productive Simpson clonality was calculated as the square root of Simpson's diversity index across productive rearrangements. The table was pulled from immuneACCESS by TCRdb, which kept in-frame rearrangements only. Such tables lose some clones; where checked, under half of the loss comes from unresolved V genes, and the rest has no known cause. V and J calls and clone size follow that table, whereas D and trimming were derived from the DNA. This sample holds about 250,000 clones; around nine tenths were observed only once. Together, the top ten hold about 2.9% of the sample.

The rearranged segments are TRBV4-3 and TRBJ1-4, with a weak D call of TRBD1 (5 bases match). Sequenced sample: PBMCs or T cells enriched from blood (not recorded which). The TCR was taken from a woman between 40 and 55 years old who had been exposed to COVID-19. Read as DNA, the sequence is TGCGCCAGCAGCCAAGGGAGGGGCCCAACTAATGAAAAACTGTTTTTT. Translated, it gives CASSQGRGPTNEKLFF.